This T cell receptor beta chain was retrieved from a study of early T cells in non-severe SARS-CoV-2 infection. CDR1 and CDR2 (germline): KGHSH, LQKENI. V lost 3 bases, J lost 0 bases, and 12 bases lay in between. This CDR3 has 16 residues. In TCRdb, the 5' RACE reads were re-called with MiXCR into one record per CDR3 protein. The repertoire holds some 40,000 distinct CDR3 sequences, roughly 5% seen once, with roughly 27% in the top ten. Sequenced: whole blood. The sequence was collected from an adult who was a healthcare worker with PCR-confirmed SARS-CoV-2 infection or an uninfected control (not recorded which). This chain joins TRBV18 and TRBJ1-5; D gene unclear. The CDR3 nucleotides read TGTGCCAGCTCACCCAGTGTCTCCCCTAGCAATCAGCCCCAGCATTTT. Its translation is CASSPSVSPSNQPQHF.